This T cell receptor (beta chain) was identified during a study of Ad26.COV2.S vaccination and SARS-CoV-2 variants. Study summary: Donor joined the COV1001 Ad26.COV2.S trial arm. The authors gave Ad26.COV2.S intramuscularly, either once or twice 56 days apart. General study results and limits: Following vaccination, spike-specific CD8+ and CD4+ T cell responses reportedly exhibited substantial breadth.

Indicated treatment: around 19 received Ad26.COV2.S at low or high dose, single or two shots; 5 received placebo; per-sample allocation not given. Each sample was drawn 63 days after the first injection (of vaccine or placebo). The method was immunoSEQ multiplex PCR; TCRdb's version includes in-frame clones alone and lacks a portion of them. This table holds about 500,000 clones, 70% to 90% found once. This clone came up once. Its antigen is not known. The origin of this receptor is a person between 18 and 59 years old who received the Ad26.COV2.S COVID-19 vaccine or a placebo. The material sequenced was peripheral blood, taken in a trial of Ad26.COV2.S vaccine versus placebo.

CDR3 DNA sequence: TGTGCCAGCAGCATTAGAGGACAGAGTTTCACTGAAGCTTTCTTT. Translation gives CASSIRGQSFTEAFF. The chain combines TRBV3-1 (or the pseudogene TRBV3-2) with TRBJ1-1, with D possibly TRBD1 on 6 matching bases. CDR1 and CDR2 (germline): LGHDT, YNNKEL (reference sequence). The CDR3 length is 15 residues. The ends were cut back, 5 bases at V and 4 bases at J, with 17 bases in the middle.